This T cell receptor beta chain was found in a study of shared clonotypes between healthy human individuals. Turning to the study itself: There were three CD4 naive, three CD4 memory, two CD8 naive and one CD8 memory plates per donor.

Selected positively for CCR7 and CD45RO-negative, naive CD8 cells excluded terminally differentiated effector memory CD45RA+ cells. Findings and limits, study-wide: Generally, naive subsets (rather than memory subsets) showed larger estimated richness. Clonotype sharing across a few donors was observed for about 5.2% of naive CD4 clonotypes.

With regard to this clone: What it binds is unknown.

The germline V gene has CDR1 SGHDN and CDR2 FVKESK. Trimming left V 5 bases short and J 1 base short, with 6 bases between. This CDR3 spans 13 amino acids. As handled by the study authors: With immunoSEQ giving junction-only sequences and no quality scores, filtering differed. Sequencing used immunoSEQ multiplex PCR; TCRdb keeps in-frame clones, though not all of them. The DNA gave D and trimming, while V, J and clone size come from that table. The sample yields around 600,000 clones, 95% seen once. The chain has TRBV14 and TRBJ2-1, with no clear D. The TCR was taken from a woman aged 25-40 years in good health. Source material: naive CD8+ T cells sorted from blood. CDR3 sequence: CASSWSSYNEQFF. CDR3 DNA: TGTGCCAGCAGCTGGTCTTCCTACAATGAGCAGTTCTTC.